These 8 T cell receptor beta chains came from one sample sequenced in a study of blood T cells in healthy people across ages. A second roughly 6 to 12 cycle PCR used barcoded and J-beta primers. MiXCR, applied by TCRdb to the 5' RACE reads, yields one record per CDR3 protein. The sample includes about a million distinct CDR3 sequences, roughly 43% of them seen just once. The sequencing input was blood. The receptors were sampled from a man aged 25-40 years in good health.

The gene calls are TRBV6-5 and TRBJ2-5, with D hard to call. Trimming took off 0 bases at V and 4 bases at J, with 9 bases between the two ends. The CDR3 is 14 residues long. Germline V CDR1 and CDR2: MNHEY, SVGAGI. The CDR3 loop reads CASSYSARGETQYF. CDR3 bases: TGTGCCAGCAGTTACTCGGCCCGCGGAGAGACCCAGTACTTC.

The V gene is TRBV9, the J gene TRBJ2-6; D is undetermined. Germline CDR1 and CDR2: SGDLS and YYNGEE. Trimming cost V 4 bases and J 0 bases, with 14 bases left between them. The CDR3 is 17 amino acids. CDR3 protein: CASSPIWFLSGANVLTF. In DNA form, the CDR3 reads TGTGCCAGCAGCCCCATCTGGTTCCTCTCTGGGGCCAACGTCCTGACTTTC.

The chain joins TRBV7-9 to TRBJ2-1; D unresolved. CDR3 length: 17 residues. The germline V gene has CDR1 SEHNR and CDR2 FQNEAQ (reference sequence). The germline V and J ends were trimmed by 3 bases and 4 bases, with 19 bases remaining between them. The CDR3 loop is CASSFEATLWIYNEQFF. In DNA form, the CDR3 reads TGTGCCAGCAGCTTTGAGGCGACCCTTTGGATTTACAATGAGCAGTTCTTC.

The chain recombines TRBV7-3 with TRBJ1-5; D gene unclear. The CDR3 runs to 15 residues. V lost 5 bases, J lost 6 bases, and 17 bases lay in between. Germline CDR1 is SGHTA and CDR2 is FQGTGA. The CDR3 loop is CASSPGALDSQPQHF. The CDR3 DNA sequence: TGTGCCAGCAGCCCCGGCGCACTCGATTCTCAGCCCCAGCATTTT.

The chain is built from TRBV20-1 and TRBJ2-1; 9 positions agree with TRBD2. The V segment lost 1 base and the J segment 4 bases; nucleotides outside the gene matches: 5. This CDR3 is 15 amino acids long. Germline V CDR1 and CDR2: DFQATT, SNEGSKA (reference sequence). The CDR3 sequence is CSARVERGAYNEQFF. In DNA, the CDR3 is TGCAGTGCTAGAGTGGAGCGGGGGGCTTACAATGAGCAGTTCTTC.

CDR3 nucleotide sequence: TGTGCCAGCAGTCGGGGGTCCACCTACAATGAGCAGTTCTTC. Translation gives CASSRGSTYNEQFF. The V call is TRBV27, the J call TRBJ2-1; a possible D gene is TRBD2 (6 bases). The V end lost 5 bases, the J end lost 2 bases, and 10 bases lay between the germline ends. Germline V gene lookup returns CDR1 MNHEY and CDR2 SMNVEV (reference sequence). This CDR3 has 14 residues.

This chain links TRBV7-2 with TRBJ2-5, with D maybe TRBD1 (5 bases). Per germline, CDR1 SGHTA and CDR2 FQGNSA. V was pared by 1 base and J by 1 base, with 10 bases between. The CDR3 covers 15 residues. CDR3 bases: TGTGCCAGCAGCTTAGATTGGGGCCTCCAAGAGACCCAGTACTTC. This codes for CASSLDWGLQETQYF.

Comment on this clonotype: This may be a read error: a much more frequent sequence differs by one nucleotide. The CDR3 nucleotides are TGCGCCAGCAGCTTGGGACAGGGGGTCTCCTACAATGGGCAGTTCTTC. Translation: CASSLGQGVSYNGQFF. V gene TRBV5-1 combines with J gene TRBJ2-1; the match to TRBD1 covers 9 bases. There are 16 residues in the CDR3. Germline lookup yields CDR1 SGHRS and CDR2 YFSETQ.